The clone carrying this T cell receptor beta chain has a count of ten or more. Its antigen is undetermined. This record comes from a study of shared clonotypes between healthy human individuals. General study points: Rarefaction revealed incomplete sorted-subset sequencing despite large depth.

Sequenced by immunoSEQ multiplex PCR; TCRdb stores in-frame clones only, minus some. The sample lists around 200,000 clones, about 66% occurring once. Germline assignment: CDR1 LNHNV and CDR2 YYDKDF (reference sequence). The CDR3 is 16 residues long. Trimming took 1 base from V and 8 from J, leaving 18 bases between them. The chain employs TRBV15 and TRBJ2-4, with D unclear. Material: memory CD4+ T cells sorted from blood. Subset indicated: CD45RA-negative fraction. The TCR comes from a young man in good health. CDR3 amino acids: CATSRGYSVSSDIQYF. For the CDR3, the DNA is TGTGCCACCAGCAGAGGTTATTCGGTTAGTTCGGACATTCAGTACTTC.